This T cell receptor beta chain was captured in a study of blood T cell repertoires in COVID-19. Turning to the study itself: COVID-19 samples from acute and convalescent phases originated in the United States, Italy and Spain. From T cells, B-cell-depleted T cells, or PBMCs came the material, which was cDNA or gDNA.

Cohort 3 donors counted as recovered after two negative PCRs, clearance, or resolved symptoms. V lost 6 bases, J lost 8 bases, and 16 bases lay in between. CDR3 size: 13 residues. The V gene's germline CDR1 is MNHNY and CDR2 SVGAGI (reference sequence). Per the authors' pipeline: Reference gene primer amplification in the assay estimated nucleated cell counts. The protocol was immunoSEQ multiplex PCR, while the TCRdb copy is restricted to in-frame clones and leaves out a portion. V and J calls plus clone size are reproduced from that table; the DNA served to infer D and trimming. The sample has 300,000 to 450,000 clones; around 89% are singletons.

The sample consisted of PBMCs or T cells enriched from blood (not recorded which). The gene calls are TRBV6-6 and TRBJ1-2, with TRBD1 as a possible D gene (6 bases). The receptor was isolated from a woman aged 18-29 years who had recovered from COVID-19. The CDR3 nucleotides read TGTGCCAGCAGCCCCACGGGGGGCAGGGGCTACACCTTC. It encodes CASSPTGGRGYTF.